The rows below give T cell receptor beta chains drawn from one sample of a study of blood T cells in healthy people across ages. TCRdb re-analysed the 5' RACE reads in MiXCR, keeping a single row per CDR3 protein. Here the sample spans about 1,600,000 distinct CDR3 sequences, 40% to 50% being singletons. The sample comprised blood. All receptors derive from a woman aged 18-29 years in good health. The CDR3 runs from the conserved cysteine through the conserved F or W. D genes are given only for firm matches. Clone size appears in some rows only: once, few, many, or a class for an expanded clone.

TRBV7-2,TRBD1,NA,TRBJ1-1,TGTGCCAGCAGCTCTGGACAGGGAGGTGAAGCTTTCTTT,CASSSGQGGEAFF
TRBV2,NA,NA,TRBJ2-3,TGTGCCAGCAGCCAAGGGCCTCTCGGGGCAGATACGCAGTATTTT,CASSQGPLGADTQYF
TRBV10-3,NA,few,TRBJ1-2,TGTGCCATCAGTGGTGAGGGTCTCAGTTATGGCTACACCTTC,CAISGEGLSYGYTF
TRBV10-3,TRBD2,NA,TRBJ2-5,TGTGCCATCCGGACTAGCGGGGGGCCACAAGAGACCCAGTACTTC,CAIRTSGGPQETQYF
TRBV10-3,NA,many,TRBJ2-3,TGTGCCGTCCACGATGGAGATACGCAGTATTTT,CAVHDGDTQYF
TRBV28,TRBD2,NA,TRBJ2-3,TGTGCCAGCAGTTTTAGCGGGGGGGCAGAGACAGATACGCAGTATTTT,CASSFSGGAETDTQYF
TRBV18,NA,NA,TRBJ2-7,TGTGCCAGCTCTCCCGGGACAACCTCCCCCTACGAGCAGTACTTC,CASSPGTTSPYEQYF
TRBV6-6,NA,NA,TRBJ2-1,TGTGCCAGCAGCCAGGGGTTGGTCCCAAATGAGCAGTTCTTC,CASSQGLVPNEQFF
TRBV20-1,NA,NA,TRBJ2-7,TGCAGTGCTGGTATCGGGGGCTACGAGCAGTACTTC,CSAGIGGYEQYF
TRBV6-5,TRBD2,NA,TRBJ2-3,TGTGCCAGCAGTTACCAGACTAGCGGGAGCACGGCAGATACGCAGTATTTT,CASSYQTSGSTADTQYF
TRBV2,NA,NA,TRBJ2-7,TGTGCCAGCAGTATTGTAGGGAGCTCCTACGAGCAGTACTTC,CASSIVGSSYEQYF